The rows below give T cell receptor beta chains drawn from one sample of a study of blood T cell repertoires in COVID-19. Data came from immunoSEQ multiplex PCR; TCRdb stores just in-frame clones and leaves some out. The sample shows around 72,000 clones, around 90% of them seen only once. The sequencing sample was made of peripheral blood. These receptors all stem from a woman aged 45-60 years with acute or convalescent COVID-19. Both conserved end residues are part of each CDR3. Fields, in order: clone size, D gene, CDR3 length, V gene, J gene, CDR3 DNA, CDR3 protein. The D gene is left open where the match is weak. Clone size is not always given. Where it is, it says once, few, many or a class for expanded clones.

-	TRBD1	14	TRBV24-1	TRBJ1-5	TGTGCCACCGGGGACAGGACGCGCAATCAGCCCCAGCATTTT	CATGDRTRNQPQHF
-	-	14	TRBV7-6	TRBJ2-3	TGTGCCAGCAGCCGGGAAGGGCTAGCAGATACGCAGTATTTT	CASSREGLADTQYF
-	TRBD2	15	TRBV5-1	TRBJ2-1	TGCGCCAGCAGCTCCATAGCGGGAGGTAACAATGAGCAGTTCTTC	CASSSIAGGNNEQFF
-	TRBD2	16	TRBV5-1	TRBJ2-7	TGCGCCAGCAGCGTTTGGAGCGCGGGAGAATCCTACGAGCAGTACTTC	CASSVWSAGESYEQYF
-	-	13	TRBV6-5	TRBJ1-2	TGTGCCAGCAGTACGGGGGGACTCTATGGCTACACCTTC	CASSTGGLYGYTF
-	TRBD1	14	TRBV6-5	TRBJ1-3	TGTGCCAGCGGGCCCCCGGACAGGGATTCCACCATATATTTT	CASGPPDRDSTIYF
-	TRBD2	16	TRBV11-1	TRBJ2-5	TGTGCCAGCAGCTTGGGACTAGCGGGAGGACAAGAGACCCAGTACTTC	CASSLGLAGGQETQYF
once	-	15	TRBV24-1	TRBJ1-5	TGTGCCACCAGTGATCCAGGACAGTACAATCAGCCCCAGCATTTT	CATSDPGQYNQPQHF
-	TRBD2	17	TRBV7-2	TRBJ2-1	TGTGCCAGCAGCTTAGGCCCTAGGCTAGCGGGAGCTAGTGAGCAGTTCTTC	CASSLGPRLAGASEQFF
-	-	19	TRBV19	TRBJ1-3	TGTGCCAGTAGTATAAGGTTGCGAGGTTCGGCCTACTCTGGAAACACCATATATTTT	CASSIRLRGSAYSGNTIYF
-	-	16	TRBV5-4	TRBJ2-3	TGTGCCAGCAGCTTGGTGGGGGGATCTAGCACAGATACGCAGTATTTT	CASSLVGGSSTDTQYF
-	-	11	TRBV12-3/TRBV12-4	TRBJ2-2	TGTGCCAGCAGTTTAACAGAGGAGCTGTTTTTT	CASSLTEELFF
-	TRBD1	14	TRBV11-2	TRBJ2-5	TGTGCCAGCAGCTGGACAGGCTCCGGGGAGACCCAGTACTTC	CASSWTGSGETQYF
once	TRBD1	12	TRBV3-1/TRBV3-2	TRBJ1-1	TGTGCCAGCAGCCGCGGGACAGCCGAAGCTTTCTTT	CASSRGTAEAFF
-	TRBD1	19	TRBV28	TRBJ1-5	TGTGCCAGCAGTTTAAGAGTGGGACAGGGCACGAGGAGCAATCAGCCCCAGCATTTT	CASSLRVGQGTRSNQPQHF